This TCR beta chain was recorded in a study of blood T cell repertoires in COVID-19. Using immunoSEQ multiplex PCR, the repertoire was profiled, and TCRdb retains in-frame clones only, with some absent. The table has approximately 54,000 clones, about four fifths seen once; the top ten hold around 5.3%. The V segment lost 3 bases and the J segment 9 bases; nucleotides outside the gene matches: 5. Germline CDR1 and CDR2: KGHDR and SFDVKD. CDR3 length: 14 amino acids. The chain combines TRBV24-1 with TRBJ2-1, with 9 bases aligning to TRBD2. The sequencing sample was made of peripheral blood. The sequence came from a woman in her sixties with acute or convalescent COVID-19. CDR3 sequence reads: CATSDGTSFREQFF. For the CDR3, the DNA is TGTGCCACCAGTGATGGGACTAGCTTCCGTGAGCAGTTCTTC.